The next 23 T cell receptor beta chains were all read from a single sample in a study of T-cell reconstitution after alpha-beta-depleted transplantation in children. The authors prepared the TCRbeta library with unique molecular identifiers. A single record per CDR3 protein comes from TCRdb applying MiXCR to the PCR reads. There are approximately 590,000 distinct CDR3 sequences in the sample; roughly a tenth occur only once, and about 4.2% lies in the top ten. The input for sequencing was PBMCs from the stem cell graft donor, taken from the stem cell graft. All receptors come from a human donor who donated a stem cell graft to a child with acute myeloid leukemia.

The V call is TRBV20-1, the J call TRBJ2-7; 12 nucleotides match TRBD2. The germline gives CDR1 DFQATT, CDR2 SNEGSKA (reference sequence). The CDR3 spans 16 residues. The J segment lost 0 bases and the V segment lost 2 bases, leaving 5 bases of the junction unmatched. CDR3 in amino acids: CSARPALAGGSYEQYF. In DNA, the CDR3 is TGCAGTGCTAGACCTGCACTAGCGGGAGGCTCCTACGAGCAGTACTTC.

V usage is TRBV6-2 or TRBV6-3 and J usage is TRBJ2-7, with 8 bases matching TRBD1. V was clipped by 4 bases and J by 9 bases; unmatched bases: 5. Looked up from germline, CDR1 is MNHEY and CDR2 is SVGEGT. The CDR3 has 12 residues. The CDR3 reads CASSWTGKAQYF. In DNA, the CDR3 is TGTGCCAGCAGTTGGACAGGGAAGGCGCAGTACTTC.

This clonotype showed up just a few times. The chain combines TRBV20-1 with TRBJ2-7, with 7 bases that match TRBD1. This CDR3 region has 15 residues. CDR1 is DFQATT and CDR2 is SNEGSKA in the germline V gene (reference sequence). The junction had 10 bases not matched to a gene; V was cut back by 1 base and J by 4 bases. This CDR3 reads CSARAPGQILYEQYF. Written as DNA, the CDR3 is TGCAGTGCTAGAGCTCCGGGACAGATCCTTTACGAGCAGTACTTC.

This clonotype came up many times. The chain recombines TRBV6-1 with TRBJ2-1; weak D call: TRBD2 (5 bases). Trimming took off 8 bases at V and 0 bases at J, with 8 bases between the two ends. The germline CDR1 and CDR2 sequences are MNHNS and SASEGT. The CDR3 runs to 13 residues. The CDR3 is CASGGSSYNEQFF. The DNA of the CDR3 is TGTGCCAGCGGTGGGAGCTCCTACAATGAGCAGTTCTTC.

This clonotype showed up many times. The chain employs TRBV20-1 and TRBJ2-7; D possibly matches TRBD1 or TRBD2 (5 bases each). The CDR3 is made up of 13 amino acids. Germline CDR1 reads DFQATT; CDR2 reads SNEGSKA (reference sequence). V was trimmed by 7 bases and J by 2 bases, leaving 15 bases between them. In DNA, the CDR3 is TGCAGTGTTCCGACTGGGGGTCCCTACGAGCAGTACTTC. Protein: CSVPTGGPYEQYF.

This clonotype was picked up a small number of times. The chain is built from TRBV5-1 and TRBJ1-1, with 9 bases identical to TRBD1. This CDR3 contains 13 residues. Per germline, CDR1 SGHRS and CDR2 YFSETQ. V lost 4 bases to trimming and J lost 6 bases; unmatched junction nucleotides: 4. Here the CDR3 reads CASSQGQGSEAFF. The CDR3 nucleotides are TGCGCCAGCAGCCAGGGACAGGGATCTGAAGCTTTCTTT.

This clonotype was found many times. This chain joins TRBV4-3 and TRBJ2-2, with 7 bases identical to TRBD1. The CDR3 is 15 residues long. Germline-derived CDR1 and CDR2 are LGHNA and YSLEER. V was pared by 0 bases and J by 8 bases, with 6 bases of the junction left unmatched. The CDR3 DNA is TGCGCCAGCAGCCAAGAAACAGGGGTGATTGGGGAGCTGTTTTTT. Translating it yields CASSQETGVIGELFF.

The rearrangement links TRBV30 to TRBJ2-1; the D gene is possibly TRBD1 (6 bases). The ends were cut back, 3 bases at V and 9 bases at J, with 12 bases in the middle. This CDR3 is built from 12 residues. Germline V gene lookup returns CDR1 GTSNPN and CDR2 SVGIG (reference sequence). Written as DNA, the CDR3 is TGTGCCTGGAGGCAGGGGCGGAGTGAGCAGTTCTTC. It specifies CAWRQGRSEQFF.

This clonotype appeared a few times. This sequence joins TRBV24-1 and TRBJ2-2; D possibly corresponds to TRBD1 (5 bases). The CDR3 has 16 residues. Germline lookup yields CDR1 KGHDR and CDR2 SFDVKD. Deletions cut 3 bases from V and 9 bases from J, with 19 bases between. DNA of the CDR3: TGTGCCACCAGTGATGTGGGGCGGACCGACCTAAGGGAGCTGTTTTTT. Translating it yields CATSDVGRTDLRELFF.

This clonotype was picked up a small number of times. The chain recombines TRBV6-5 with TRBJ1-4, with 7 bases identical to TRBD1. Per the germline V gene, CDR1 is MNHEY and CDR2 is SVGAGI. V lost 6 bases, J lost 0 bases, and 10 bases stayed unmatched. The CDR3 covers 17 residues. The CDR3 sequence: CASRADRDPATNEKLFF. In DNA, the CDR3 is TGTGCCAGCAGAGCCGACAGGGACCCTGCAACTAATGAAAAACTGTTTTTT.

This clonotype was detected a few times. The chain carries TRBV6-5 and TRBJ2-1; perhaps TRBD2 as D (7 bases). The CDR3 sequence is 13 residues long. Trimming removed 2 bases at V and 9 bases at J, with 11 bases between. Looked up from germline, CDR1 is MNHEY and CDR2 is SVGAGI. CDR3 loop: CASSYRGGGEQFF. The CDR3 DNA sequence: TGTGCCAGCAGTTACAGGGGGGGAGGTGAGCAGTTCTTC.

The V and J genes are TRBV7-6 and TRBJ2-7; D may be TRBD1 or TRBD2 (5 bases each). Germline V CDR1 and CDR2: SGHVS, FNYEAQ. The CDR3 spans 15 residues. V dropped 5 bases and J dropped 5 bases, with 19 bases sitting between them. The CDR3 loop reads CASSPSPRRVNEQYF. The CDR3 nucleotides read TGTGCCAGCAGCCCTAGCCCCCGCAGGGTAAACGAGCAGTACTTC.

This clonotype is a singleton in its sample. V and J are TRBV7-6 and TRBJ2-1, with 7 bases aligning to TRBD2. The CDR3 has 17 residues. With 5 bases clipped from V and 7 bases from J, the junction kept 17 bases outside the gene matches. CDR1 and CDR2 from the germline V gene are SGHVS and FNYEAQ. The DNA of the CDR3 is TGTGCCAGCAGCCCCCCTAATTGGGGGAGGGCCGAAAATGAGCAGTTCTTC. Amino acid sequence: CASSPPNWGRAENEQFF.

This clonotype was observed a few times. This chain uses TRBV6-5 with TRBJ1-1; D not resolved. CDR3 size: 14 residues. Germline V gene data show CDR1 as MNHEY and CDR2 as SVGAGI. Between the trimmed V and J ends, which lost 4 bases and 1 base, there was a span of 10 bases. The CDR3 protein is CASSSARQNTEAFF. CDR3 nucleotide sequence: TGTGCCAGCAGTTCCGCTCGACAGAACACTGAAGCTTTCTTT.

This clonotype was seen more than once but under ten times. The chain has TRBV3-1 and TRBJ2-7, with D tentatively TRBD2 (5 bases). Trimming left V 4 bases short and J 7 bases short, with 23 bases between. Germline lookup yields CDR1 LGHDT and CDR2 YNNKEL (reference sequence). CDR3 length: 16 residues. As DNA, the CDR3 is TGTGCCAGCAGCCTTGATCTGTTGGACCTTTCGGGAGAGCAGTACTTC. Translation gives CASSLDLLDLSGEQYF.

The chain has TRBV12-3 or TRBV12-4 and TRBJ2-1; 9 bases match TRBD2. The junction had 21 bases not matched to a gene; V was cut back by 6 bases and J by 9 bases. This CDR3 is built from 18 residues. The DNA of the CDR3 is TGTGCCAGCAGAACCCTGAGGCTGGCGGGAGGGCCCTCGAGTGAGCAGTTCTTC. Amino acids: CASRTLRLAGGPSSEQFF.

This clonotype was detected ten times or more. V usage is TRBV20-1 and J usage is TRBJ2-1; 12 nucleotides line up with TRBD2. Losses at the gene ends were 3 bases for V and 5 bases for J; bases not matched to a gene: 5. The germline CDR1 and CDR2 sequences are DFQATT and SNEGSKA (reference sequence). The CDR3 has 15 amino acids. The DNA of the CDR3 is TGCAGTGCTAGGGGCGGACTAGCGGGGAACAATGAGCAGTTCTTC. Its protein product is CSARGGLAGNNEQFF.

The genes are TRBV20-1 and TRBJ2-7; D perhaps matches TRBD2 (5 bases). The germline V gene encodes CDR1 DFQATT and CDR2 SNEGSKA (reference sequence). The CDR3 is 14 amino acids. V was clipped by 0 bases and J by 2 bases, with 11 bases between them. The CDR3 DNA reads TGCAGTGCTAGAGATTCCGGGGTCACCTACGAGCAGTACTTC. It encodes CSARDSGVTYEQYF.

This clonotype was seen more than once but under ten times. The rearrangement joins TRBV4-3 to TRBJ2-1; D gene ambiguous. In germline, CDR1 is LGHNA, CDR2 YSLEER. This CDR3 comprises 14 residues. The V end lost 5 bases, the J end lost 2 bases, and 10 bases lay between the germline ends. The CDR3 reads CASSASGPYNEQFF. The CDR3, as DNA: TGCGCCAGCAGCGCATCCGGGCCCTACAATGAGCAGTTCTTC.

This clonotype came up a few times. This chain links TRBV13 with TRBJ1-3; TRBD1 is a possible D gene (5 bases). V was cut by 5 bases and J by 0 bases, with 14 bases left in between. The CDR3 has 16 residues. Germline V gene sequence: CDR1 PRHDT, CDR2 FYEKMQ (reference sequence). CDR3 bases: TGTGCCAGCAGCCTTCGGGACGGCAGCTCTGGAAACACCATATATTTT. As protein: CASSLRDGSSGNTIYF.

In this sample, this clonotype turned up many times. The genes are TRBV20-1 and TRBJ2-3; D gene ambiguous. Germline CDR1 is DFQATT and CDR2 is SNEGSKA (reference sequence). The CDR3 is 14 amino acids. The V gene lost 6 bases and the J gene lost 2 bases, with 15 bases spanning the gap. This chain's CDR3 is CSASMGGVTDTQYF. CDR3 bases: TGCAGTGCCAGTATGGGCGGAGTCACAGATACGCAGTATTTT.

This chain connects TRBV7-2 to TRBJ2-2; 12 positions match TRBD2. Germline-derived CDR1 and CDR2 are SGHTA and FQGNSA. The CDR3 is made up of 19 amino acids. J lost 10 bases, V lost 0 bases, and 15 bases had no gene match. The CDR3 DNA reads as TGTGCCAGCAGCTTAGCTGGGGGGGCTAGCGGGAGGGCCGCCGAGGAGCTGTTTTTT. Its protein product is CASSLAGGASGRAAEELFF. Filled out from reference TRBV7-2 and TRBJ2-2, the complete variable domain reads GAGVSQSPSNKVTEKGKDVELRCDPISGHTALYWYRQSLGQGLEFLIYFQGNSAPDKSGLPSDRFSAERTGGSVSTLTIQRTQQEDSAVYLCASSLAGGASGRAAEELFFGEGSRLTVL.

This clonotype was counted between two and nine times. The rearrangement links TRBV4-2 to TRBJ2-7, with TRBD1 matching over 8 bases. The CDR3 spans 16 residues. Germline V gives CDR1 LGHNA, CDR2 YNFKEQ. The ends lost 0 bases at V and 2 bases at J; junction bases unmatched: 6. CDR3 residues: CASSQDGGQAPYEQYF. CDR3 DNA: TGTGCCAGCAGCCAAGACGGGGGACAGGCGCCCTACGAGCAGTACTTC.